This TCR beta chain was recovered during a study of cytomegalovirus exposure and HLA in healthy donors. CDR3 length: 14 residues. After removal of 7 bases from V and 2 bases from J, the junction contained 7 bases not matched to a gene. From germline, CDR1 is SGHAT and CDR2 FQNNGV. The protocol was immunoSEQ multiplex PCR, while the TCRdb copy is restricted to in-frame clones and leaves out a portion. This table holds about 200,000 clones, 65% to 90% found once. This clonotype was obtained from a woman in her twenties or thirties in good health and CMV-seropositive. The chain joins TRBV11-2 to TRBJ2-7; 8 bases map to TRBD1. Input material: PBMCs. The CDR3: CASTKDRGPYEQYF. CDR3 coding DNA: TGTGCCAGCACCAAAGACAGGGGTCCCTACGAGCAGTACTTC.